The 32 T cell receptor beta chains reported below all come from one sample, sequenced in a study of T cell clonality in common variable immunodeficiency. Using immunoSEQ multiplex PCR, the repertoire was profiled, and TCRdb retains in-frame clones only, with some absent. Singletons are absent from the sample, which has approximately 37,000 clones. The material sequenced was peripheral blood mononuclear cells. The receptors come from a person aged 18 to 70 in good health.

This clone was seen repeatedly, ten times or more. The read stops 3 residues short of the end of the CDR3; the missing end is completed from the germline J gene. V usage is TRBV27 and J usage is TRBJ2-7; maybe TRBD2 (5 bases). V gave up 4 bases and J gave up 5 bases, with 15 bases separating them. Germline CDR1 reads MNHEY; CDR2 reads SMNVEV (reference sequence). This CDR3 region has 14 residues. CDR3 loop: CASSYRFGVDEQYF. The DNA read from the CDR3 is TGTGCCAGCAGTTATCGGTTCGGGGTGGACGAG.

The CDR3 reads CASSLDGQGVQPQHF. The CDR3 bases that were read are TGCGCCAGCAGCTTGGATGGACAGGGGGTTCAGCCC. This sequence joins TRBV5-1 and TRBJ1-5; TRBD1 matches at 10 bases. The CDR3 is cut off 3 residues early in the read; its end comes from the germline J gene. Losses at the gene ends were 0 bases for V and 6 bases for J; bases not matched to a gene: 3. The CDR3 has 15 residues. Germline CDR1 is SGHRS and CDR2 is YFSETQ.

In this sample, this clone turned up many times. The DNA ends 3 residues before the CDR3 does, and the rest of the CDR3 is filled in from the germline J gene. The chain is built from TRBV20-1 and TRBJ2-3; perhaps TRBD2 as D (6 bases). Per germline, CDR1 DFQATT and CDR2 SNEGSKA (reference sequence). The CDR3 sequence is 14 residues long. Between the trimmed V and J ends, which lost 6 bases and 6 bases, there was a span of 19 bases. The CDR3 sequence: CSAAGTQTPDTQYF. The sequenced part of the CDR3 DNA is TGCAGTGCCGCCGGGACTCAAACCCCGGATACG.

Only a few counts were recorded for this clone. Read data end 3 residues before the CDR3 end; the end is taken from the germline J gene. This rearrangement joins TRBV18 to TRBJ2-3, with D tentatively TRBD1 (5 bases). Germline V gene lookup returns CDR1 KGHSH and CDR2 LQKENI. The CDR3 sequence is 12 residues long. CDR3 DNA, as far as it was read: TGTGCCAGCTCACGACAGAATCAGCCG. This encodes CASSRQNQP. The whole CDR3 sequence is CASSRQNQPQYF.

This clone was seen many times. The read terminates 3 residues before the CDR3 end, so the remaining end is supplied by the germline J gene. The rearrangement uses TRBV5-1 and TRBJ2-2, with a possible D match to TRBD2 (5 bases). CDR3 length equals 15 residues. The ends were cut back, 4 bases at V and 5 bases at J, with 15 bases in the middle. Germline V gene sequence: CDR1 SGHRS, CDR2 YFSETQ. The CDR3: CASSPDGEYTGELFF. The sequenced part of the CDR3 DNA is TGCGCCAGCAGCCCGGACGGGGAATATACCGGGGAG.

This clone has ten or more counts. The CDR3 region is CASSVMSGNNEQFF. The CDR3 bases that were read are TGTGCCAGCAGCGTTATGTCAGGGAACAATGAG. The V call is TRBV7-3, the J call TRBJ2-1; tentative D call: TRBD1 (5 bases). The missing CDR3 end, 3 residues past where the read stops, is filled in from the germline J gene. The V and J ends lost 5 bases and 5 bases respectively, with 13 bases between them. Germline V gives CDR1 SGHTA, CDR2 FQGTGA. This CDR3 region has 14 residues.

In this sample, this clone turned up many times. The read finishes 3 residues shy of the CDR3 end, and the germline J gene is used to complete it. This rearrangement joins TRBV29-1 to TRBJ1-1, with a weak D call TRBD1 (5 bases). Germline CDR1 is SQVTM and CDR2 is ANQGSEA. This CDR3 is 14 amino acids long. Trimming shortened V by 4 bases and J by 3 bases, and 15 bases separated the two germline ends. CDR3 DNA (partial): TGCAGCGTTGGATCGGCAGGGAGGCACACTGAA. Protein product: CSVGSAGRHTE. The whole CDR3 protein reads CSVGSAGRHTEAFF.

This clone was recorded at least ten times. The sequenced fragment ends 3 residues before the CDR3 boundary, so the rest is inferred from the germline J gene. The chain is built from TRBV5-4 and TRBJ2-2; D possibly corresponds to TRBD2 (7 bases). The CDR3 totals 13 residues. Germline-derived CDR1 and CDR2 are SGHNT and YYREEE (reference sequence). V lost 3 bases and J 6 bases, leaving 9 bases between the germline ends. The CDR3 sequence is CASSWGGPGELFF. Partial CDR3 DNA: TGTGCCAGCAGCTGGGGGGGGCCCGGGGAG.

This clone has at least ten counts. The read ends 3 residues shy of where the CDR3 ends; the end is completed using the germline J gene. The rearrangement links TRBV20-1 to TRBJ1-1; no clear D. The CDR3 is 13 residues long. Per the germline V gene, CDR1 is DFQATT and CDR2 is SNEGSKA (reference sequence). V lost 0 bases to trimming and J lost 1 base, with 6 bases between them. CDR3 DNA, as far as it was read: TGCAGTGCTAGAGAACCAGGGAACACTGAA. Its protein product is CSAREPGNTE. The entire CDR3 is CSAREPGNTEAFF.

This clone was seen at least ten times. The read finishes 3 residues shy of the CDR3 end, and the germline J gene is used to complete it. The chain combines TRBV14 with TRBJ2-2; no definite D call. This CDR3 region has 13 residues. From germline, CDR1 is SGHDN and CDR2 FVKESK. V was cut by 4 bases and J by 6 bases, with 9 bases left in between. CDR3 amino acids: CASSRYKAGELFF. The part of the CDR3 DNA that was read is TGTGCCAGCAGCCGTTACAAAGCCGGGGAG.

In this sample, this clone turned up many times. The read falls 3 residues short of the CDR3 end, and the missing part is taken from the germline J gene. The chain employs TRBV7-6 and TRBJ1-1; D is perhaps TRBD1 (6 bases). The CDR3 loop spans 15 amino acids. CDR1 is SGHVS, CDR2 FNYEAQ, per germline. CDR3 amino acids: CASSLGESGRGRAFF. CDR3 DNA (partial): TGTGCCAGCAGCTTAGGAGAGTCGGGGAGGGGGAGG.

This clone was recorded at least ten times. The read comes to an end 3 residues before the CDR3 does, leaving the germline J gene to fill in the end. The chain couples TRBV20-1 to TRBJ1-1; possibly TRBD1 for D (5 bases). V lost 2 bases to trimming and J lost 4 bases, with 11 bases between them. In germline, CDR1 is DFQATT, CDR2 SNEGSKA (reference sequence). The length of the CDR3 is 13 residues. Partial CDR3 DNA: TGCAGTGCTAGATTTGGGGGGAGCACTGAA. Protein product: CSARFGGSTE. The entire CDR3 protein is CSARFGGSTEAFF.

This clone was recorded at least ten times. The missing CDR3 end, 3 residues past where the read stops, is filled in from the germline J gene. The J gene is TRBJ2-1, the V gene TRBV5-1; 14 bases map to TRBD2. CDR1 and CDR2 (germline): SGHRS, YFSETQ. After removal of 5 bases from V and 9 bases from J, the junction contained 7 bases not matched to a gene. This CDR3 is 15 amino acids long. The part of the CDR3 DNA that was read is TGCGCCAGCAGATCGGGACTAGCGGGAGCGGGTGAG. The encoded protein is CASRSGLAGAGE. The whole CDR3 sequence reads CASRSGLAGAGEQFF.

This clone showed up many times. The read comes to an end 3 residues before the CDR3 does, leaving the germline J gene to fill in the end. The V call is TRBV11-3, the J call TRBJ2-5; D remains unclear. Germline-derived CDR1 and CDR2 are SGHNT and YENEEA. The CDR3 runs to 13 residues. Trimming pared 5 bases from V and 2 bases from J, leaving 9 bases between. The CDR3 region is CASSLTLQETQYF. The DNA read from the CDR3 is TGTGCCAGCAGCCTCACCCTACAAGAGACC.

This clone has at least ten counts. The sequenced fragment ends 3 residues before the CDR3 boundary, so the rest is inferred from the germline J gene. V and J are TRBV30 and TRBJ2-5, with D unclear. The germline V gene has CDR1 GTSNPN and CDR2 SVGIG (reference sequence). The CDR3 is made up of 13 amino acids. V lost 1 base, J lost 4 bases, and 10 bases lay in between. The covered CDR3 bases are TGTGCCTGGAGTGCCGGTGGGCGAGAGACC. Its protein is CAWSAGGRET. The entire CDR3 is CAWSAGGRETQYF. Variable domain in full (rest from reference TRBV30 and TRBJ2-5): SQTIHQWPATLVQPVGSPLSLECTVEGTSNPNLYWYRQAAGRGLQLLFYSVGIGQISSEVPQNLSASRPQDRQFILSSKKLLLSDSGFYLCAWSAGGRETQYFGPGTRLLVL.

This clone has at least ten counts. The sequence runs out 3 residues before the end of the CDR3; the remainder is reconstructed from the germline J gene. V usage is TRBV5-1 and J usage is TRBJ2-1; D may be TRBD2 (7 bases). Germline CDR1 reads SGHRS; CDR2 reads YFSETQ. Trimming removed 0 bases from V and 2 bases from J, with 9 bases in between. The CDR3 consists of 15 residues. The CDR3 here is CASSLEGGPYNEQFF. The CDR3 DNA, read in part, is TGCGCCAGCAGCTTGGAGGGGGGGCCCTACAATGAG.

This clone was observed at least ten times. The read ends 3 residues shy of where the CDR3 ends; the end is completed using the germline J gene. The J gene is TRBJ2-3, the V gene TRBV7-2, with 8 bases aligning to TRBD1. Trimming cost V 2 bases and J 2 bases; bases outside gene matches: 3. The CDR3 runs to 15 residues. CDR1 is SGHTA and CDR2 is FQGNSA in the germline V gene. CDR3 DNA, as far as it was read: TGTGCCAGCAGCTTACAGGGGGCGAACACAGATACG. Translated, it gives CASSLQGANTDT. The entire CDR3 is CASSLQGANTDTQYF.

This clone was found many times. The read gets to within 3 residues of the CDR3 end, and the germline J gene fills in the rest. The chain recombines TRBV19 with TRBJ2-1; 7 bases align to TRBD2. After removal of 8 bases from V and 6 bases from J, the junction contained 10 bases not matched to a gene. This CDR3 is 14 amino acids long. The germline V gene encodes CDR1 LNHDA and CDR2 SQIVND (reference sequence). The CDR3 DNA, read in part, is TGTGCCAGTCATCCGGGACTACCAACCAATGAG. Its translation: CASHPGLPTNE. The CDR3 as a whole reads CASHPGLPTNEQFF.

As concerns this clone: The sequence runs out 3 residues before the end of the CDR3; the remainder is reconstructed from the germline J gene. The chain employs TRBV7-2 and TRBJ1-2; 8 bases are a match to TRBD1. The CDR3 covers 14 residues. Germline V gene lookup returns CDR1 SGHTA and CDR2 FQGNSA. The DNA read from the CDR3 is TGTGCCAGCAGCTCAGGGACAGGAGGGAATGAC. Its protein is CASSSGTGGND. The whole CDR3 sequence reads CASSSGTGGNDYTF.

This clone was seen repeatedly, ten times or more. The missing CDR3 end, 3 residues past where the read stops, is filled in from the germline J gene. Other DNA sequences in this specimen translate into the identical CDR3. This chain uses TRBV19 with TRBJ1-3, with 10 nucleotides matching TRBD1. CDR1 LNHDA and CDR2 SQIVND come from the germline V gene (reference sequence). CDR3 size: 14 residues. The J segment lost 3 bases and the V segment lost 9 bases, leaving 5 bases of the junction unmatched. CDR3 in amino acids: CASRTGGSGNTIYF. CDR3 DNA, as far as it was read: TGTGCCAGCAGGACAGGGGGAAGTGGAAACACC.

This clone was recorded many times. The read halts 3 residues ahead of the CDR3 end, with the missing end drawn from the germline J gene. The rearrangement uses TRBV10-1 and TRBJ2-5, with 7 bases lining up with TRBD1. V dropped 4 bases and J dropped 2; count of bases not matched to a gene: 7. CDR1 is WNHNN, CDR2 SYGVQD, per germline (reference sequence). The CDR3 extends over 15 amino acids. CDR3 region: CASSVSPGQQETQYF. The part of the CDR3 DNA that was read is TGCGCCAGCAGTGTATCGCCGGGACAGCAAGAGACC.

The table lists this clone with many counts. The read gets to within 3 residues of the CDR3 end, and the germline J gene fills in the rest. The chain combines TRBV30 with TRBJ2-7, with 9 bases that match TRBD1. CDR1 and CDR2 from the germline V gene are GTSNPN and SVGIG (reference sequence). The CDR3 consists of 13 residues. The trim removed 5 bases at V and 6 bases at J, leaving 8 bases unmatched. The DNA read from the CDR3 is TGTGCCTGGGTGGGGACAGGGCTTTCCGAG. Its translation: CAWVGTGLSE. The full CDR3 reads CAWVGTGLSEQYF.

This clone was counted at least ten times. The CDR3 goes on 3 residues after the read ends, and that part is filled in from the germline J gene. The V gene is TRBV19, the J gene TRBJ2-3; 8 bases match TRBD1. CDR3 length: 13 residues. V gave up 5 bases and J gave up 7 bases; unmatched junction bases: 5. Germline assignment: CDR1 LNHDA and CDR2 SQIVND (reference sequence). The chain's CDR3 is CASSPDRVNTQYF. Incomplete CDR3 DNA: TGTGCCAGTAGTCCGGACAGGGTAAATACG.

This clone was counted many times. The CDR3 goes on 3 residues after the read ends, and that part is filled in from the germline J gene. The chain uses TRBV19 and TRBJ2-1; 9 nucleotides match TRBD2. The germline CDR1 and CDR2 sequences are LNHDA and SQIVND (reference sequence). This CDR3 spans 15 amino acids. Trimming took 4 bases from V and 6 from J; bases not matched to a gene: 7. The CDR3 loop reads CASSTPGLAVNEQFF. The CDR3 DNA, read in part, is TGTGCCAGTAGTACCCCGGGACTAGCAGTCAATGAG.

This clone was picked up many times. With a much larger clone just one base away, this may be a read error. The read falls 3 residues short of the CDR3 end, and the missing part is taken from the germline J gene. V and J are TRBV5-4 and TRBJ2-3; no clear D. Per the germline V gene, CDR1 is SGHNT and CDR2 is YYREEE (reference sequence). The CDR3 loop spans 15 amino acids. The part of the CDR3 DNA that was read is TGTGCCGGCAGCTTGGAAACTAAAGGCCCAGATACG. Encoded protein: CAGSLETKGPDT. The entire CDR3 protein is CAGSLETKGPDTQYF.

This clone was picked up many times. The read ends 3 residues early relative to the CDR3; the germline J gene fills the gap. The genes are TRBV6-1 and TRBJ2-4; D call uncertain. CDR1 and CDR2 (germline): MNHNS, SASEGT. V lost 3 bases and J lost 0, with 3 bases in between. This CDR3 is built from 13 residues. The covered CDR3 bases are TGTGCCAGCAGTGAGGCAGCCAAAAACATT. This gives the protein CASSEAAKNI. The full CDR3 reads CASSEAAKNIQYF.

This clone was observed many times. At one end, the junction sequence differs from germline, possibly due to a read error. The observed sequence ends 3 residues before the CDR3 terminus, with the missing tail filled in from the germline J gene. The chain carries TRBV6-1 and TRBJ1-2; a possible D gene is TRBD1 (5 bases). The germline CDR1 and CDR2 sequences are MNHNS and SASEGT. The CDR3 is 13 amino acids. The CDR3 bases that were read are TGTGCCAGCAGCGAAGGGACTGCTCGCGGC. This codes for CASSEGTARG. The whole CDR3 is CASSEGTARGYTF.

This clone was counted at least ten times. The read ends 3 residues shy of where the CDR3 ends; the end is completed using the germline J gene. The rearrangement uses TRBV24-1 and TRBJ2-5; TRBD1 matches at 7 bases. Germline CDR1 and CDR2: KGHDR and SFDVKD. V was clipped by 3 bases and J by 5 bases; unmatched bases: 8. The CDR3 contains 15 residues. The CDR3 here is CATSDPTGIEETQYF. CDR3 DNA (partial): TGTGCCACCAGTGATCCGACAGGGATTGAGGAGACC.

This clone has at least ten counts. Read sequence stops 3 residues before the CDR3 end, and the germline J gene provides the missing end. J is TRBJ2-2 and V is TRBV20-1; D is possibly TRBD1 (5 bases). CDR1 and CDR2 from the germline V gene are DFQATT and SNEGSKA (reference sequence). The CDR3 has 14 residues. CDR3 protein: CSARDQGDNEKLFF. The covered CDR3 bases are TGCAGTGCTAGAGATCAAGGGGATAATGAAAAG.

As to this clone: The read comes to an end 3 residues before the CDR3 does, leaving the germline J gene to fill in the end. The genes are TRBV20-1 and TRBJ2-3; 9 bases agree with TRBD2. This CDR3 contains 15 residues. Germline V gene sequence: CDR1 DFQATT, CDR2 SNEGSKA (reference sequence). Partial CDR3 DNA: TGCAGTGCTAGTATTGCGGGAGGGTCTAAAGAGACG. As protein: CSASIAGGSKET. The whole CDR3 sequence is CSASIAGGSKETQYF.

This clone was seen repeatedly, ten times or more. Read sequence stops 3 residues before the CDR3 end, and the germline J gene provides the missing end. The rearrangement uses TRBV19 and TRBJ2-7; 7 bases are shared with TRBD1. The CDR3 has 13 amino acids. Germline-derived CDR1 and CDR2 are LNHDA and SQIVND (reference sequence). The V gene end was trimmed by 3 bases and the J gene end by 6 bases; junction bases not matched to a gene: 5. This CDR3 reads CASSMQTGSEQYF. The CDR3 bases that were read are TGTGCCAGTAGTATGCAGACAGGGTCCGAG. Based on the CDR3 plus reference TRBV19 and TRBJ2-7, the full variable domain is DGGITQSPKYLFRKEGQNVTLSCEQNLNHDAMYWYRQDPGQGLRLIYYSQIVNDFQKGDIAEGYSVSREKKESFPLTVTSAQKNPTAFYLCASSMQTGSEQYFGPGTRLTVT.

In this sample, this clone turned up many times. The DNA ends 3 residues before the CDR3 does, and the rest of the CDR3 is filled in from the germline J gene. This chain links TRBV20-1 with TRBJ2-7; TRBD2 matches 8 bases. This CDR3 spans 14 amino acids. V shed 7 bases and J 3 bases; nucleotides not matched to a gene: 11. Germline values: CDR1 DFQATT, CDR2 SNEGSKA (reference sequence). CDR3 loop: CSVPTGLAGYEQYF. The sequenced part of the CDR3 DNA is TGCAGTGTTCCTACCGGGCTAGCGGGCTACGAG.